This paragraph reports one T cell receptor beta chain. What it binds is not known. The sample originates from a study of T-cell memory formation after mild COVID-19. Study findings and constraints: Contracting CD4+ clones sat mainly in CM and EM; CD8+ in EMRA.

TCRdb independently ran MiXCR on the 5' RACE reads; one entry per CDR3 protein. The sample contains roughly 560,000 distinct CDR3 sequences, roughly 20% of which appear only once. Per the germline V gene, CDR1 is DFQATT and CDR2 is SNEGSKA (reference sequence). With 3 bases clipped from V and 11 bases from J, the junction kept 10 bases outside the gene matches. The CDR3 is 13 amino acids. V is TRBV20-1 and J is TRBJ1-1; 9 bases match TRBD1. The source material was PBMCs or a T cell subset sorted from them (not recorded which). This clonotype was obtained from an adult woman who had mild COVID-19 (a few samples of this study predate the infection). Cell type and time point are not known. The CDR3 region is CSASLTGGTGAFF. The DNA for the CDR3 is TGCAGTGCTAGCCTGACAGGGGGTACGGGGGCTTTCTTT.